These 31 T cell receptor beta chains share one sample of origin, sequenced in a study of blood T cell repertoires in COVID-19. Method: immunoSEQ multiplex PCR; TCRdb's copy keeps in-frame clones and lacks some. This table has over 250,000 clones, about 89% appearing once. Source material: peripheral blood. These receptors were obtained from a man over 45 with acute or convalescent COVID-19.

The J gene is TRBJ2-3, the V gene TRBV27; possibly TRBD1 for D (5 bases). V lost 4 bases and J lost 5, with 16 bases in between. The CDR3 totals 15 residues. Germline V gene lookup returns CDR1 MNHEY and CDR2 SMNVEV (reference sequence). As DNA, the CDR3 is TGTGCCAGCAGTTCGCTGGATTTGGGGCGAGATACGCAGTATTTT. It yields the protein CASSSLDLGRDTQYF.

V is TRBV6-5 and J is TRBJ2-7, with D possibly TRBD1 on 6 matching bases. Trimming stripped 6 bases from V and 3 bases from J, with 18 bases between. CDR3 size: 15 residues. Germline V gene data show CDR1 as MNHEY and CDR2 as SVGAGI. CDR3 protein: CASRAGDKWDYEQYF. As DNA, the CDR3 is TGTGCCAGCAGGGCCGGGGACAAATGGGACTACGAGCAGTACTTC.

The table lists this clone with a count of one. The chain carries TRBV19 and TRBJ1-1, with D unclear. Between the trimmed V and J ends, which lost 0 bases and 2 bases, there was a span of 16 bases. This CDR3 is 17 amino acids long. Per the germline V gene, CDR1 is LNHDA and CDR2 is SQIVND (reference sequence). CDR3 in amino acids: CASSIDRSARLNTEAFF. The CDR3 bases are TGTGCCAGTAGTATAGATCGGTCGGCCAGGCTAAACACTGAAGCTTTCTTT.

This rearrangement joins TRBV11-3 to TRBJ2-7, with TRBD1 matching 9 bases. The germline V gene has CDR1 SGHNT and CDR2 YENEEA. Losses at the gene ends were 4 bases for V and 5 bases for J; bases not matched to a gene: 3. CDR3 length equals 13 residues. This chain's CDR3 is CASSWTGEDEQYF. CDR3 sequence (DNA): TGTGCCAGCAGCTGGACAGGGGAGGACGAGCAGTACTTC.

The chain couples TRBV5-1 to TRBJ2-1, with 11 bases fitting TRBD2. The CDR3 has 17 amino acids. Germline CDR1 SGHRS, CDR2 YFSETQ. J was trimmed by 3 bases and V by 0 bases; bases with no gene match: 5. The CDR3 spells CASSLGPLAGGYNEQFF. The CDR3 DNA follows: TGCGCCAGCAGCTTGGGCCCTCTAGCGGGGGGCTACAATGAGCAGTTCTTC.

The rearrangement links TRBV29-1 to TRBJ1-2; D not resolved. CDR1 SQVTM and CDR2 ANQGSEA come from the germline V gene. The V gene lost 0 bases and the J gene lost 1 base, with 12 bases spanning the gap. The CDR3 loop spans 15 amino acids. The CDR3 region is CSVEEAVGSNYGYTF. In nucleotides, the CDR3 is TGCAGCGTTGAAGAGGCGGTAGGGAGTAACTATGGCTACACCTTC.

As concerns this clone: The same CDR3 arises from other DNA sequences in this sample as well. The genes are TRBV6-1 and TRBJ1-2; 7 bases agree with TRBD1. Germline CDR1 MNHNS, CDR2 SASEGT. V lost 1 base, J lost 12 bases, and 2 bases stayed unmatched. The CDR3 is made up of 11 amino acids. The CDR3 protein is CASSEGRGDTF. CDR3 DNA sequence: TGTGCCAGCAGTGAAGGCAGGGGGGACACCTTC.

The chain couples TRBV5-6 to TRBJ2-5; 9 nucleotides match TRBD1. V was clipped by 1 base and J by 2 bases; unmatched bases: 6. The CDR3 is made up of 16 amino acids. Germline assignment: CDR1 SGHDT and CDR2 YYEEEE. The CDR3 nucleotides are TGTGCCAGCAGCTTGCGGGTGACAGGGGGACAAGAGACCCAGTACTTC. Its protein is CASSLRVTGGQETQYF.

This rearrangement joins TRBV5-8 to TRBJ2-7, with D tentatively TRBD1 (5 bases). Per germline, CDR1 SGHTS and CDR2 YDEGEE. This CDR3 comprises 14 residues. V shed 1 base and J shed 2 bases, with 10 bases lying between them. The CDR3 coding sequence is TGTGCCAGCAGCTTGTTTCAGGGTACCTACGAGCAGTACTTC. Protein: CASSLFQGTYEQYF.

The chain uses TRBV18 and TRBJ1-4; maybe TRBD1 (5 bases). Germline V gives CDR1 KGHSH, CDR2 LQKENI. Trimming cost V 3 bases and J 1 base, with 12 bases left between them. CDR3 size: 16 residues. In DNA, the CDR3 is TGTGCCAGCTCACCCGCGTCAGGGTTAACTAATGAAAAACTGTTTTTT. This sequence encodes CASSPASGLTNEKLFF. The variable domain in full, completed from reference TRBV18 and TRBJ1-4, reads NAGVMQNPRHLVRRRGQEARLRCSPMKGHSHVYWYRQLPEEGLKFMVYLQKENIIDESGMPKERFSAEFPKEGPSILRIQQVVRGDSAAYFCASSPASGLTNEKLFFGSGTQLSVL.

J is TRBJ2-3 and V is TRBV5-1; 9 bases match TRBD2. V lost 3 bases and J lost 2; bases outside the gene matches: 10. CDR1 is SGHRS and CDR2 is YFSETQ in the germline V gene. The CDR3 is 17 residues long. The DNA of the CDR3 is TGCGCCAGCAGCTCCGACGCAGCGGGGGGAAACACAGATACGCAGTATTTT. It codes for CASSSDAAGGNTDTQYF. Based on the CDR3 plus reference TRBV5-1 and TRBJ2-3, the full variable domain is KAGVTQTPRYLIKTRGQQVTLSCSPISGHRSVSWYQQTPGQGLQFLFEYFSETQRNKGNFPGRFSGRQFSNSRSEMNVSTLELGDSALYLCASSSDAAGGNTDTQYFGPGTRLTVL.

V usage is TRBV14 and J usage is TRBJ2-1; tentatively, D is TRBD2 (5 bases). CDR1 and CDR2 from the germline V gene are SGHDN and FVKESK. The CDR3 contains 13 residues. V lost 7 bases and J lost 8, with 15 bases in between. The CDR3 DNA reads TGTGCCAGCACCTTCAGCTTGGGAGATGAGCAGTTCTTC. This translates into CASTFSLGDEQFF.

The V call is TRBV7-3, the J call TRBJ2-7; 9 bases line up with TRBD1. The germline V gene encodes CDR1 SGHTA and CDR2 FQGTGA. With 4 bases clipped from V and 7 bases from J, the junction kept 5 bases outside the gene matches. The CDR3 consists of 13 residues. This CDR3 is CASSSTGGREQYF. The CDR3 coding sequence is TGTGCCAGCAGCTCGACAGGGGGGAGAGAGCAGTACTTC.

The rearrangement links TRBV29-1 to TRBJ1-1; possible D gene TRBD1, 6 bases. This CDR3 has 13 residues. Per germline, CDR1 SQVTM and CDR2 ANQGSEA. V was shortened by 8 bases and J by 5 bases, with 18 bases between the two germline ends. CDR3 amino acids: CSLGTLGGTEAFF. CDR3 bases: TGCAGCCTTGGCACCTTAGGGGGTACTGAAGCTTTCTTT.

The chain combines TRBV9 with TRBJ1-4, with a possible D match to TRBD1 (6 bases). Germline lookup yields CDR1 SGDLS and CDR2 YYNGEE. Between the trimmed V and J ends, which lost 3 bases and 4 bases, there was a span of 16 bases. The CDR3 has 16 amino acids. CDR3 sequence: CASSALQGWSNEKLFF. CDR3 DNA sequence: TGTGCCAGCAGCGCACTCCAGGGGTGGAGTAATGAAAAACTGTTTTTT.

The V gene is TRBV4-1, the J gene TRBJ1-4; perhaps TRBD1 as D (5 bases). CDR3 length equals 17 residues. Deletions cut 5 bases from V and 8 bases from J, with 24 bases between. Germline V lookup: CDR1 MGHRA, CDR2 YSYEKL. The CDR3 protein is CASSISPPGRGWEKLFF. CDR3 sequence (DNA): TGCGCCAGCAGCATCTCCCCCCCCGGGAGGGGTTGGGAAAAACTGTTTTTT.

The DNA for the CDR3 is TGTGCCAGCAGCTCTCCGGGGGGACTAGCGGGGGGAACCGGGGAGCTGTTTTTT. Its protein is CASSSPGGLAGGTGELFF. V gene TRBV7-6 combines with J gene TRBJ2-2; 15 bases match TRBD2. Trimming removed 4 bases from V and 5 bases from J; junction bases left unmatched: 8. The CDR3 has 18 residues. The V gene's germline CDR1 is SGHVS and CDR2 FNYEAQ.

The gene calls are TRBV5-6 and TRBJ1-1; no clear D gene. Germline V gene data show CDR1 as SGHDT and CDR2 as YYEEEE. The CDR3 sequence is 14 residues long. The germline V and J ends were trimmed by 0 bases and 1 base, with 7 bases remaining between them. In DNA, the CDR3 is TGTGCCAGCAGCTTGGTCTCCGGGAACACTGAAGCTTTCTTT. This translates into CASSLVSGNTEAFF.

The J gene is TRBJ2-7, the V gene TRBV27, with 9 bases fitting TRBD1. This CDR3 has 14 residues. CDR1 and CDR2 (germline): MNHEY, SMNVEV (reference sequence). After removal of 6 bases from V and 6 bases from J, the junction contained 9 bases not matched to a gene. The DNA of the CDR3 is TGTGCCAGCAGATTTACAGGGGGCGGGGGCGAGCAGTACTTC. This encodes CASRFTGGGGEQYF.

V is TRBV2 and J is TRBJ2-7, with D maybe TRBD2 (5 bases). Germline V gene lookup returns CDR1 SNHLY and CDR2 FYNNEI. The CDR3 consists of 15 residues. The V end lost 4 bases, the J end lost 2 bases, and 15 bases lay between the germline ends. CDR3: CASSGRNSGPYEQYF. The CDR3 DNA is TGTGCCAGCAGTGGGAGGAACTCGGGCCCCTACGAGCAGTACTTC.

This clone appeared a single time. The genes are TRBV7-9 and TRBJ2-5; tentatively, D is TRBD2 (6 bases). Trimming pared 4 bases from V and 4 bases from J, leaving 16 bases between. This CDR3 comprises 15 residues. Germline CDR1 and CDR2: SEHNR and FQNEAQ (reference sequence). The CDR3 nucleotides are TGTGCCAGCAGCTCAGATCCTCTGGGAGGAGAGACCCAGTACTTC. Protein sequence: CASSSDPLGGETQYF.

The DNA for the CDR3 is TGTGCCAGCAGCTTGGGCACCCATAGCACAGATACGCAGTATTTT. It yields the protein CASSLGTHSTDTQYF. This rearrangement joins TRBV7-8 to TRBJ2-3, with D uncertain. Trimming took 3 bases from V and 0 from J, leaving 10 bases between them. Looked up from germline, CDR1 is SGHVS and CDR2 is FQNEAQ. This CDR3 is built from 15 residues.

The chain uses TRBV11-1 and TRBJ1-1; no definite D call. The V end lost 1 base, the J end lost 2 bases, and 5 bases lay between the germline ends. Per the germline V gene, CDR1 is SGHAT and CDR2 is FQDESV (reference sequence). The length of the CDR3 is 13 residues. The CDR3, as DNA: TGTGCCAGCAGCTTAGAGACTAACACTGAAGCTTTCTTT. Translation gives CASSLETNTEAFF.

CDR3 sequence (DNA): TGCGCCAGCAGCCCAGGACAGGGGGCGGCCGGGGAGCTGTTTTTT. Its protein product is CASSPGQGAAGELFF. The rearrangement joins TRBV5-1 to TRBJ2-2; 11 bases line up with TRBD1. Germline-derived CDR1 and CDR2 are SGHRS and YFSETQ. V dropped 4 bases and J dropped 6; count of bases not matched to a gene: 5. The CDR3 runs to 15 residues.

The CDR3: CASSQGSAQGYTF. The CDR3 nucleotides read TGTGCCAGCAGCCAAGGGTCCGCGCAAGGCTACACCTTC. The rearrangement joins TRBV3-1 (or the pseudogene TRBV3-2) to TRBJ1-2, with unresolved D. CDR1 LGHDT and CDR2 YNNKEL come from the germline V gene (reference sequence). CDR3 length: 13 residues. V was shortened by 1 base and J by 8 bases, with 11 bases between the two germline ends.

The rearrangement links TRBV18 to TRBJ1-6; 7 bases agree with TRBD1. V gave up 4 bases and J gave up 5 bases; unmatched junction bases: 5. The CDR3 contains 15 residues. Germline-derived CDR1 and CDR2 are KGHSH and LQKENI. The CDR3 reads CASSRRTGDNSPLHF. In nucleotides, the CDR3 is TGTGCCAGCTCACGCCGGACAGGCGATAATTCACCCCTCCACTTT.

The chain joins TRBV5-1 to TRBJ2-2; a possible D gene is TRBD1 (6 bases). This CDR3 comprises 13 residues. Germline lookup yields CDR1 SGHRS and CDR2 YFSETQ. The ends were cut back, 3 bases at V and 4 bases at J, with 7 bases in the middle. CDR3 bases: TGCGCCAGCAGCTGGGACACCACCGGGGAGCTGTTTTTT. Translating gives CASSWDTTGELFF.

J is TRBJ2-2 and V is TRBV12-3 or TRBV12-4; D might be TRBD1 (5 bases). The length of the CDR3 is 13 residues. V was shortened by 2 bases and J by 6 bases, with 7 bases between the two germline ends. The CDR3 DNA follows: TGTGCCAGCAGTTTACAGGGATCCGGGGAGCTGTTTTTT. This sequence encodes CASSLQGSGELFF.

In DNA, the CDR3 is TGTGCCAGCAGTGCGGCAGGGGGAGTTACTGAAGCTTTCTTT. As protein: CASSAAGGVTEAFF. The chain couples TRBV2 to TRBJ1-1; 7 bases are a match to TRBD1. CDR3 length: 14 amino acids. Germline values: CDR1 SNHLY, CDR2 FYNNEI. The V and J ends lost 4 bases and 5 bases, in that order; junction bases with no gene match: 7.

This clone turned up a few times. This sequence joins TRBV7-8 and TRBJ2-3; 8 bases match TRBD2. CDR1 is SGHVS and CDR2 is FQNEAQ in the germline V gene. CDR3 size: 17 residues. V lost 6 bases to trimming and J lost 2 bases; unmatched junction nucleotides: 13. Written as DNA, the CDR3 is TGTGCCAGCAGAACAGGTCCCTGGCGGGGGGCCACAGATACGCAGTATTTT. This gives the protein CASRTGPWRGATDTQYF.

The CDR3 bases are TGTGCCAGCAGTTTATGGGGCGGGGGCTCTGGAAACACCATATATTTT. Translation gives CASSLWGGGSGNTIYF. The chain is built from TRBV28 and TRBJ1-3, with a possible D match to TRBD1 (5 bases). Germline V gene lookup returns CDR1 MDHEN and CDR2 SYDVKM. This CDR3 has 16 amino acids. V was trimmed by 0 bases and J by 0 bases, leaving 9 bases between them.